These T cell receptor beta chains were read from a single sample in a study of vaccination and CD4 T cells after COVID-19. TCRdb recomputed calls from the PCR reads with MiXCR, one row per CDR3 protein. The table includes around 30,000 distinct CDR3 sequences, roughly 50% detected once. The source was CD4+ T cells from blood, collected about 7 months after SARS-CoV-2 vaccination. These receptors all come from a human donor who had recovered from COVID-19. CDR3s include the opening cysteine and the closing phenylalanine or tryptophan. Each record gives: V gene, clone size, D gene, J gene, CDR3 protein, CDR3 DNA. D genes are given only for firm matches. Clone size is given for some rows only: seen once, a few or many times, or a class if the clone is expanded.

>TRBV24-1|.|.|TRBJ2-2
CATSGTSTGELFF
TGTGCCACCAGTGGAACGAGCACCGGGGAGCTGTTTTTT
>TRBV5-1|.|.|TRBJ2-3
CASKGRLYTDTQYF
TGCGCCAGCAAGGGGCGGCTGTACACAGATACGCAGTATTTT
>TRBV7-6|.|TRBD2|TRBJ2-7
CASSPGGGFNGNYEQYF
TGTGCCAGCAGCCCCGGCGGGGGTTTTAACGGGAACTACGAGCAGTACTTC
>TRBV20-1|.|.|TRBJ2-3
CSASLGSTDTQYF
TGCAGTGCTAGTTTAGGATCCACAGATACGCAGTATTTT
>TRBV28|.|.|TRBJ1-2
CASTPRGAYGYTF
TGTGCCAGCACCCCTCGGGGGGCCTATGGCTACACCTTC
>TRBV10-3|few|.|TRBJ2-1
CATQEELEQFF
TGTGCCACCCAAGAGGAGCTTGAGCAGTTCTTC
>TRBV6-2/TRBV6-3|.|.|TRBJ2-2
CASSYFFDGTGELFF
TGTGCCAGCAGTTACTTCTTTGATGGGACCGGGGAGCTGTTTTTT
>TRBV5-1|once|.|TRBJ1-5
CASSLAGASGQPQHF
TGCGCCAGCAGCTTGGCGGGGGCGAGCGGTCAGCCCCAGCATTTT
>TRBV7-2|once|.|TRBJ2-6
CASSFSTGSGANVLTF
TGTGCCAGCAGCTTTTCGACAGGCTCTGGGGCCAACGTCCTGACTTTC
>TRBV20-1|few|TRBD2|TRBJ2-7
CSAVAGAKYEQYF
TGCAGTGCTGTAGCGGGAGCGAAGTACGAGCAGTACTTC
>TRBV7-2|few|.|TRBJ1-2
CASSWDVNYGYTF
TGTGCCAGCAGCTGGGATGTGAACTATGGCTACACCTTC
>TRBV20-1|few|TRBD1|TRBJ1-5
CSANRQGAGSNQPQHF
TGCAGTGCCAACCGACAGGGGGCGGGTAGCAATCAGCCCCAGCATTTT
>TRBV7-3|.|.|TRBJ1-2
CASSLNAGVDGGYTF
TGTGCCAGCAGCTTAAATGCAGGGGTCGATGGGGGCTACACCTTC
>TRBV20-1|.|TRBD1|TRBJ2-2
CSASGTGAGELFF
TGCAGTGCCTCCGGGACAGGGGCCGGGGAGCTGTTTTTT
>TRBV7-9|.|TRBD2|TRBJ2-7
CASSLSLAEPYF
TGTGCCAGCAGCTTAAGCCTAGCGGAGCCGTACTTC
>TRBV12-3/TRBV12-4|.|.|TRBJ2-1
CASSFTGTNEQFF
TGTGCCAGCAGTTTCACAGGGACCAATGAGCAGTTCTTC
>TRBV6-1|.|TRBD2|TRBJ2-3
CASSRGLAGTDTQYF
TGTGCCAGCAGCCGGGGACTAGCGGGCACAGATACGCAGTATTTT
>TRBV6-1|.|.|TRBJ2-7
CASQFWIPYEQYF
TGTGCCAGCCAGTTTTGGATCCCCTACGAGCAGTACTTC
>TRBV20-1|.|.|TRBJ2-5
CSASGQLQETQYF
TGCAGTGCTTCCGGACAGCTTCAAGAGACCCAGTACTTC
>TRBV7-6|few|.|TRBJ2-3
CASSHRLTDTQYF
TGTGCCAGCAGCCACAGACTGACAGATACGCAGTATTTT